This is a list of T cell receptor beta chains from one sample in a study of blood T cells in healthy people across ages. TCRdb used MiXCR to reprocess the 5' RACE reads, holding one entry per CDR3 protein. The data hold 1,500,000 or so distinct CDR3 sequences, with roughly 43% observed a single time. Sequences were obtained from blood. These receptors originate from a woman aged 18-29 years in good health. CDR3s include the opening cysteine and the closing phenylalanine or tryptophan. D genes are given only for firm matches. The size entry is marked missing in some rows and otherwise reads once, few, many or a size class.

V,D,size,J,DNA,CDR3
TRBV12-3/TRBV12-4,TRBD2,NA,TRBJ2-7,TGTGCCAGCAGTTTAAGAGCGGGAGACAATGAGCAGTACTTC,CASSLRAGDNEQYF
TRBV7-9,TRBD1,NA,TRBJ2-1,TGTGCCAGCAGCCATGGACAGGTGACCTACAATGAGCAGTTCTTC,CASSHGQVTYNEQFF
TRBV20-1,TRBD1,NA,TRBJ1-5,TGCAGTGCTAGAATGGCAGGGGGGAATCAGCCCCAGCATTTT,CSARMAGGNQPQHF
TRBV6-6,TRBD1,many,TRBJ1-2,TGTGCCAGCAGCATCCGGGACAGGGGTATTCCGCTTTATGGCTACACCTTC,CASSIRDRGIPLYGYTF
TRBV3-1,NA,NA,TRBJ1-6,TGTGCCAGCAGCCTGGGGGGAGTGATTAATTCACCCCTCCACTTT,CASSLGGVINSPLHF
TRBV6-1,TRBD1,few,TRBJ1-2,TGTGCCAGCATGAGGACAGGGGGAAACTATGGCTACACCTTC,CASMRTGGNYGYTF
TRBV6-5,NA,NA,TRBJ1-1,TGTGCCTGCAAATCGGACAGAAGTATGAACACTGAAGCTTTCTTT,CACKSDRSMNTEAFF
TRBV27,NA,few,TRBJ2-3,TGTGCCAGCAGTTCCTACGGGAGACCCATAAGCACAGATACGCAGTATTTT,CASSSYGRPISTDTQYF
TRBV7-2,TRBD1,few,TRBJ2-3,TGTGCCAGCAGCGGTAGGGGGCGCACAGATACGCAGTATTTT,CASSGRGRTDTQYF
TRBV20-1,NA,NA,TRBJ2-7,TGCAGTGCTAGAGGGGGGGCCGAAATTTACGAGCAGTACTTC,CSARGGAEIYEQYF
TRBV20-1,NA,once,TRBJ1-2,TGCAGTGCAAGACTAAGGACGGATGCCTATGGCTACACCTTC,CSARLRTDAYGYTF
TRBV12-3/TRBV12-4,TRBD1,NA,TRBJ1-2,TGTGCCAGCAGGGGTGGACAGGACTATAACTATGGCTACACCTTC,CASRGGQDYNYGYTF
TRBV4-2,NA,few,TRBJ2-1,TGTGCCAGCAGCCAACCGGGATTCAATTACAATGAGCAGTTCTTC,CASSQPGFNYNEQFF
TRBV7-9,TRBD1,NA,TRBJ2-3,TGTGCCAGCACCCAGGGGACAGGGGGGACAGATACGCAGTATTTT,CASTQGTGGTDTQYF
TRBV4-3,NA,few,TRBJ2-5,TGCGCCAGCAGCCAAGAGACAGAGTACGAGACCCAGTACTTC,CASSQETEYETQYF
TRBV20-1,TRBD2,once,TRBJ2-1,TGCAGTGCTAGAGACCTCAGCGGGAGCGGCTACAATGAGCAGTTCTTC,CSARDLSGSGYNEQFF
TRBV7-2,TRBD2,few,TRBJ2-7,TGTGCCAGCAGTTATACTAGCGGGAGCTCCTACGAGCAGTACTTC,CASSYTSGSSYEQYF
TRBV4-3,NA,NA,TRBJ2-7,TGCGCCAGCAGCCAAGATTTCCAGGGGTTCGAGCAGTACTTC,CASSQDFQGFEQYF
TRBV29-1,NA,NA,TRBJ2-5,TGCAGCGTTCTTGGGGGGCAGACCCAGTACTTC,CSVLGGQTQYF
TRBV4-1,TRBD1,NA,TRBJ1-2,TGCGCCAGCAGCCCTAGGGGTACAGGGGAATACGGCTACACCTTC,CASSPRGTGEYGYTF
TRBV29-1,TRBD1,few,TRBJ2-3,TGCAGCGTTGAAGGACAGGGGGCTAATACGCAGTATTTT,CSVEGQGANTQYF
TRBV7-2,TRBD2,many,TRBJ2-5,TGTGCCAGCAGCTTGGGCCAGGGAGGGAAACAAGAGACCCAGTACTTC,CASSLGQGGKQETQYF
TRBV14,NA,NA,TRBJ2-1,TGTGCCAGCAGCCAAGCGCTCTCGGACAATGAGCAGTTCTTC,CASSQALSDNEQFF
TRBV3-1,TRBD2,few,TRBJ2-1,TGTGCCAGCAGCCAAGATGGGTTAGCGGGGGGCCACTCCTACAATGAGCAGTTCTTC,CASSQDGLAGGHSYNEQFF
TRBV7-2,NA,NA,TRBJ1-2,TGTGCCAGCAGCTTATTTAGGGGAACGCCTATTGACGGCTACACCTTC,CASSLFRGTPIDGYTF
TRBV3-1,NA,NA,TRBJ1-1,TGTGCCAGCAGCCCGAACCCAGACCATGGTGAAGCTTTCTTT,CASSPNPDHGEAFF
TRBV2,TRBD1,NA,TRBJ1-5,TGTGCCAGCAGTGAGCCGGACAGGGGAAATCAGCCCCAGCATTTT,CASSEPDRGNQPQHF
TRBV7-2,NA,few,TRBJ2-1,TGTGCCAGCAGCTTCAATTCGAACTACAATGAGCAGTTCTTC,CASSFNSNYNEQFF
TRBV27,NA,NA,TRBJ2-2,TGTGCCAGCAGTTTAGCGTGGAACACCGGGGAGCTGTTTTTT,CASSLAWNTGELFF